This T cell receptor beta chain was retrieved from a study of T cells of healthy individuals. This clonotype was counted only a few times. TCRdb used MiXCR to reprocess the 5' RACE reads, holding one entry per CDR3 protein. The sample has some 100,000 distinct CDR3 sequences; roughly 18% are singletons. After removal of 1 base from V and 6 bases from J, the junction contained 17 bases not matched to a gene. Per the germline V gene, CDR1 is SGHTA and CDR2 is FQGNSA. The CDR3 runs to 21 residues. The chain combines TRBV7-2 with TRBJ2-5, with TRBD2 matching over 16 bases. This TCR derives from a human donor in good health. This CDR3 is CASSLGLTRGLAGGRSKTQYF. In nucleotides, the CDR3 is TGTGCCAGCAGCTTAGGGCTGACTCGGGGACTAGCGGGAGGGCGTTCCAAGACCCAGTACTTC.